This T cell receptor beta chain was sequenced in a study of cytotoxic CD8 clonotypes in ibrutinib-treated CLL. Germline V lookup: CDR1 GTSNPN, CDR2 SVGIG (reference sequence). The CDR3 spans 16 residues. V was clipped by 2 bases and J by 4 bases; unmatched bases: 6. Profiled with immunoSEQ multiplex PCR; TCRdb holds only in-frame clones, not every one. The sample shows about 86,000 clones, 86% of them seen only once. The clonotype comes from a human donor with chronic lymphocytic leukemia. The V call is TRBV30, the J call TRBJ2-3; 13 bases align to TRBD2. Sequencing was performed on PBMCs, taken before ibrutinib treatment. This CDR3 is CAWSRGLAGLSDTQYF. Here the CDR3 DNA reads TGTGCCTGGAGTCGGGGACTAGCGGGACTATCAGATACGCAGTATTTT.